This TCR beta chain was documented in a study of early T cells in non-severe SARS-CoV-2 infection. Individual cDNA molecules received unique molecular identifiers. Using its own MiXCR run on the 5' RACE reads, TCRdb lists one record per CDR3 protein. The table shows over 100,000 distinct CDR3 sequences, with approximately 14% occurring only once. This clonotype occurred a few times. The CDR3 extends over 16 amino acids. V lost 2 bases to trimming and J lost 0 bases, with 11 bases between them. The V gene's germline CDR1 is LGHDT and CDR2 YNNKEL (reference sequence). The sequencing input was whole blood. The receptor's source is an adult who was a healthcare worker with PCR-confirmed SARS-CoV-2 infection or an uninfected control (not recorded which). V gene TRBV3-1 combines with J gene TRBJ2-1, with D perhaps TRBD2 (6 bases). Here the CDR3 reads CASSQLSGRSYNEQFF. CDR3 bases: TGTGCCAGCAGCCAACTCAGCGGGCGCTCCTACAATGAGCAGTTCTTC.